The rows below give T cell receptor beta chains drawn from one sample of a study of T-cell memory formation after mild COVID-19. TCRdb re-called the 5' RACE reads through MiXCR, storing one row per CDR3 protein. The table lists 110,000 or so distinct CDR3 sequences, 22% of them singletons, with 40% to 50% in the top ten. Sequencing was carried out using PBMCs or a T cell subset sorted from them (not recorded which). Receptor source: a man aged 18 to 35 who had mild COVID-19 (a few samples of this study predate the infection). Cell type and time point are not known. Both conserved end residues are part of each CDR3. D genes are given only for firm matches. The size field is filled for only some rows; it gives once, few, many or a size class.

>TRBD1|TRBV4-1|NA|TRBJ1-2
TGCGCCAGCAGCCATACAGGGGGGACTGGCTACACCTTC
CASSHTGGTGYTF
>NA|TRBV4-1|NA|TRBJ2-1
TGCGCCAGCAGCCCTACTGGACCCAGGGGAGATGAGCAGTTCTTC
CASSPTGPRGDEQFF
>TRBD2|TRBV6-5|NA|TRBJ2-1
TGTGCCAGCAGGATTTATAGCGGGGTTTATGAGCAGTTCTTC
CASRIYSGVYEQFF
>TRBD2|TRBV9|few|TRBJ2-3
TGTGCCAGCAGCGCCTTCGGGACTAGCGGGGGAGGAGATACGCAGTATTTT
CASSAFGTSGGGDTQYF
>NA|TRBV4-3|NA|TRBJ2-5
TGCGCCAGCAGCCAAGAGCGGCTCGGGGGCCGGGAGACCCAGTACTTC
CASSQERLGGRETQYF
>NA|TRBV4-1|NA|TRBJ1-5
TGCGCCAGCAGCCACACCATCCTCCAGGGTGCGAATCAGCCCCAGCATTTT
CASSHTILQGANQPQHF
>NA|TRBV3-1|few|TRBJ2-4
TGTGCCAGCAGCCAAGATTGGGCGGATTCAAACATTCAGTACTTC
CASSQDWADSNIQYF
>TRBD1|TRBV29-1|many|TRBJ2-5
TGCAGCGTTCGGACAGGGATTCAAGAGACCCAGTACTTC
CSVRTGIQETQYF
>NA|TRBV6-2/TRBV6-3|NA|TRBJ2-7
TGTGCCAGCAGCGGACTCGGATTCTCCTACGAGAAGTACTTC
CASSGLGFSYEKYF
>NA|TRBV14|NA|TRBJ1-1
TGTGCCAGCAGCTCACTTGGAGAGGGGCATGACATGGGCACTGAAGCTTTCTTT
CASSSLGEGHDMGTEAFF
>NA|TRBV11-2|NA|TRBJ1-2
TGTGCCAGCAGCTTGAACAGCAACTTGGAGGGGGACTATGGCTACACCTTC
CASSLNSNLEGDYGYTF
>NA|TRBV6-5|few|TRBJ2-1
TGTGCCAGCGCCTGGGCCGGGCCTTCCAATGAGCAGTTCTTC
CASAWAGPSNEQFF
>TRBD2|TRBV9|few|TRBJ2-3
TGTGCCAGCAGCGGACCGACTAGCGGGGGGGCCGATACGCAGTATTTT
CASSGPTSGGADTQYF
>NA|TRBV5-1|NA|TRBJ1-2
TGCGCCAGCAGCTTGGCGGGGGCAGTAGGGGGCTACACCTTC
CASSLAGAVGGYTF
>TRBD2|TRBV13|NA|TRBJ2-3
TGTGCCAGCAGCTTCTCGGGGGGGGTCCAGTATTTT
CASSFSGGVQYF
>TRBD2|TRBV28|NA|TRBJ2-5
TGTGCCAGCAGTTACGGACTAGGGGTGGTAAGGGAGACCCAGTACTTC
CASSYGLGVVRETQYF
>NA|TRBV4-2|few|TRBJ1-5
TGTGCCAGCAGCCAAAGGCAGGCAGGGGAGGGTCAGCCCCAGCATTTT
CASSQRQAGEGQPQHF
>NA|TRBV5-4|NA|TRBJ2-2
TGTGCCAGCAGCTTTTGGGGGGCGACCGGGGAGCTGTTTTTT
CASSFWGATGELFF
>NA|TRBV4-1|few|TRBJ1-1
TGCGCCAGCAGCCAACTGAACACTGAAGCTTTCTTT
CASSQLNTEAFF
>NA|TRBV7-9|NA|TRBJ1-5
TGTGCCAGCAGCTTTCGGGGGCAGCCCCAGCATTTT
CASSFRGQPQHF
>NA|TRBV5-5|NA|TRBJ1-6
TGTGCCAGCAGCTGGTCGGGACATACTAATTCACCCCTCCACTTT
CASSWSGHTNSPLHF
>TRBD1|TRBV10-3|many|TRBJ2-5
TGTGCCATCAGTGAGTCAGGACAGGATATGAAGACCCAGTACTTC
CAISESGQDMKTQYF
>NA|TRBV4-3|few|TRBJ2-1
TGCGCCAGCAGCCAAGGAGTAGCCCTCGGCAATGAGCAGTTCTTC
CASSQGVALGNEQFF
>TRBD2|TRBV6-5|NA|TRBJ2-1
TGTGCCAGCAGCCAACTAGCGGGGGGGCTTAGCTCCTACAATGAGCAGTTCTTC
CASSQLAGGLSSYNEQFF
>NA|TRBV15|few|TRBJ1-2
TGTGCCACCAGCAGAGATACAGGAGACGAGTATGGCTACACCTTC
CATSRDTGDEYGYTF
>TRBD1|TRBV19|few|TRBJ1-5
TGTGCCAGTATGGACAGGGGTTTAGGCAATCAGCCCCAGCATTTT
CASMDRGLGNQPQHF
>TRBD1|TRBV23-1|few|TRBJ2-3
TGCGCCAGCAATCGACAGGGGTTGGGCACAGATACGCAGTATTTT
CASNRQGLGTDTQYF
>NA|TRBV12-3/TRBV12-4|few|TRBJ1-1
TGTGCCAGCAGTTTAGGGGGGGGACATTGGAACACTGAAGCTTTCTTT
CASSLGGGHWNTEAFF
>NA|TRBV5-1|NA|TRBJ2-1
TGCGCCAGCAGCTTGGAGTGGAGCTCCTACAATGAGCAGTTCTTC
CASSLEWSSYNEQFF
>NA|TRBV6-2/TRBV6-3|NA|TRBJ1-1
TGTGCCAGCAGTTATGGGGGAGAAGGCACTGAAGCTTTCTTT
CASSYGGEGTEAFF
>TRBD2|TRBV7-7|few|TRBJ2-5
TGTGCCAGCAGCCCAAACGGGGGGTACCAAGAGACCCAGTACTTC
CASSPNGGYQETQYF
>TRBD1|TRBV12-5|few|TRBJ2-2
TGTGCTAGTGGTTTGGACCGGGACAGGGGTACCGGGGAGCTGTTTTTT
CASGLDRDRGTGELFF
>TRBD1|TRBV19|NA|TRBJ2-5
TGTGCCAGTGGACAGGGGGGACAAGAGACCCAGTACTTC
CASGQGGQETQYF
>NA|TRBV7-9|NA|TRBJ2-5
TGTGCCAGCATCGGATCAGGGCTAGGGACCCAGTACTTC
CASIGSGLGTQYF
>NA|TRBV2|NA|TRBJ2-7
TGTGCCAGCAGTGATAGGGTACCAACCTACGAGCAGTACTTC
CASSDRVPTYEQYF
>NA|TRBV2|few|TRBJ2-1
TGTGCCAGCAGGCGACAGGAAGCATACAATGAGCAGTTCTTC
CASRRQEAYNEQFF
>TRBD1|TRBV4-1|few|TRBJ2-7
TGCGCCAGCAGCCAAGAGGACAGGGTGTACGAGCAGTACTTC
CASSQEDRVYEQYF
>TRBD1|TRBV7-6|NA|TRBJ1-1
TGTGCCAGCAGCATACAGGGGAGCGCTGAAGCTTTCTTT
CASSIQGSAEAFF
>NA|TRBV19|NA|TRBJ1-6
TGTGCCAGTAGTGGTACAGGGTCTCGGGATTCACCCCTCCACTTT
CASSGTGSRDSPLHF
>NA|TRBV27|once|TRBJ1-1
TGTGCCAGCAGCCCTCCGGGACCGCCGAACACTGAAGCTTTCTTT
CASSPPGPPNTEAFF
>NA|TRBV7-9|NA|TRBJ1-1
TGTGCCAGCACCTTGGACGCAGGGGAGGCTTTCTTT
CASTLDAGEAFF
>NA|TRBV12-3/TRBV12-4|NA|TRBJ1-1
TGTGCCAGCAGTTTCTACCTCGGGTCTGAAGCTTTCTTT
CASSFYLGSEAFF
>TRBD2|TRBV6-5|few|TRBJ2-5
TGTGCCAGCAGTCCAGCGGGACTAGCGGTCCAAGAGACCCAGTACTTC
CASSPAGLAVQETQYF
>NA|TRBV7-9|NA|TRBJ2-1
TGTGCCAGCAGCAGTCTAGCCGGGTCCAATGAGCAGTTCTTC
CASSSLAGSNEQFF
>NA|TRBV7-8|NA|TRBJ2-5
TGTGCCAGCAGCTTATTAGCGGCTCAAGAGACCCAGTACTTC
CASSLLAAQETQYF
>NA|TRBV4-1|few|TRBJ2-2
TGCGCCAGCAGCCAAGATCCAGGGAACACCGGGGAGCTGTTTTTT
CASSQDPGNTGELFF
>NA|TRBV12-3/TRBV12-4|NA|TRBJ2-4
TGTGCCAGCAGGTCCTCGACTAGGGGCAAAAACATTCAGTACTTC
CASRSSTRGKNIQYF